These 24 T cell receptor beta chains share one sample of origin, sequenced in a study of blood T cells in healthy people across ages. Primers used in a second PCR of about 7 to 12 cycles were a sample-barcoded 5' primer and a J-beta primer mix. TCRdb re-analysed the 5' RACE reads in MiXCR, keeping a single row per CDR3 protein. Of 500,000 to 650,000 distinct CDR3 sequences in the sample, about 25% were seen once. These data also formed part of another study, on T cells of mothers and their children.

Input material: blood. The receptors originated from a boy aged 2 to 9 in good health.

A word on this clonotype: This is likely a read error, given that the CDR3 carries no conserved phenylalanine or tryptophan at its end. This rearrangement joins TRBV12-3 or TRBV12-4 to TRBJ2-3; D ambiguous. The CDR3 is 14 residues long. Trimming removed 1 base at V and 2 bases at J, with 7 bases between. The CDR3: CASSLGSYTDTQYL. Here the CDR3 DNA reads TGTGCCAGCAGTTTAGGCAGTTACACAGATACGCAGTATCTT.

This sequence joins TRBV6-5 and TRBJ1-1, with D tentatively TRBD1 (5 bases). This CDR3 comprises 14 residues. Germline values: CDR1 MNHEY, CDR2 SVGAGI. V lost 4 bases and J 5 bases, leaving 14 bases between the germline ends. The CDR3 protein is CASSFGSGGTEAFF. In DNA form, the CDR3 reads TGTGCCAGCAGTTTCGGCTCTGGGGGTACTGAAGCTTTCTTT.

In this sample, this clonotype turned up a few times. V and J are TRBV3-1 and TRBJ2-1, with TRBD2 matching over 14 bases. This CDR3 has 18 residues. Germline V lookup: CDR1 LGHDT, CDR2 YNNKEL (reference sequence). The V gene end was trimmed by 3 bases and the J gene end by 7 bases; junction bases not matched to a gene: 11. Here the CDR3 reads CASSQAPGLAGGINEQFF. In nucleotides, the CDR3 is TGTGCCAGCAGCCAGGCCCCCGGACTAGCGGGAGGCATAAATGAGCAGTTCTTC.

The chain is built from TRBV27 and TRBJ2-4; tentative D call: TRBD1 (6 bases). Germline V gene lookup returns CDR1 MNHEY and CDR2 SMNVEV (reference sequence). Trimming removed 6 bases at V and 0 bases at J, with 15 bases between. The CDR3 runs to 16 residues. CDR3 DNA: TGTGCCAGCAGCTACGGGACACCCCTAGCCAAAAACATTCAGTACTTC. Its protein product is CASSYGTPLAKNIQYF.

This clonotype was seen a few times. In nucleotides, the CDR3 is TGCAGCGTTGAAGCCCTGGCGTGGGGAGAAGAAGTTGGCTACACCTTC. Its protein is CSVEALAWGEEVGYTF. The chain uses TRBV29-1 and TRBJ1-2; D remains unclear. CDR1 is SQVTM, CDR2 ANQGSEA, per germline. This CDR3 is built from 16 residues. Trimming cost V 1 base and J 7 bases, with 22 bases left between them.

The rearrangement uses TRBV12-3 or TRBV12-4 and TRBJ1-2; D is ambiguous. The CDR3 sequence is 13 residues long. V shed 4 bases and J shed 4 bases, with 10 bases lying between them. The CDR3 is CASSSGRIYGYTF. The CDR3 DNA reads as TGTGCCAGCAGTTCGGGCAGGATCTATGGCTACACCTTC.

In this sample, this clonotype turned up many times. The chain uses TRBV27 and TRBJ1-1; D is possibly TRBD1 (5 bases). From germline, CDR1 is MNHEY and CDR2 SMNVEV (reference sequence). V lost 1 base and J lost 2, with 8 bases in between. This CDR3 has 14 residues. The CDR3, as DNA: TGTGCCAGCAGTTTATTGGGGGGAAACACTGAAGCTTTCTTT. Residues: CASSLLGGNTEAFF.

The genes are TRBV20-1 and TRBJ2-1, with D perhaps matching TRBD2 (6 bases). The CDR3 totals 16 residues. Trimming stripped 2 bases from V and 5 bases from J, with 19 bases between. Germline CDR1 is DFQATT and CDR2 is SNEGSKA (reference sequence). The chain's CDR3 is CSARIPIADNNNEQFF. CDR3 DNA sequence: TGCAGTGCTAGAATCCCCATAGCGGATAACAACAATGAGCAGTTCTTC.

This clonotype showed up just a few times. The CDR3 region is CAWGTGSEQYF. CDR3 DNA: TGTGCCTGGGGGACAGGCTCCGAGCAGTACTTC. The rearrangement joins TRBV30 to TRBJ2-7; 8 bases are shared with TRBD1. The germline gives CDR1 GTSNPN, CDR2 SVGIG (reference sequence). V lost 5 bases, J lost 6 bases, and 3 bases stayed unmatched. The CDR3 is made up of 11 amino acids.

In its sample, this clonotype was seen a few times. This chain joins TRBV7-8 and TRBJ2-3; no definite D call. The CDR3 has 12 amino acids. CDR1 and CDR2 (germline): SGHVS, FQNEAQ. The V end lost 10 bases, the J end lost 2 bases, and 10 bases lay between the germline ends. The CDR3 reads CATLGTTDTQYF. The CDR3 region has the DNA TGTGCCACCCTAGGAACCACAGATACGCAGTATTTT.

The chain couples TRBV11-2 to TRBJ2-1; D is possibly TRBD2 (6 bases). Germline CDR1 is SGHAT and CDR2 is FQNNGV. This CDR3 has 13 residues. V shed 7 bases and J shed 7 bases, with 14 bases lying between them. CDR3 sequence: CASTHSLANEQFF. CDR3 nucleotide sequence: TGTGCCAGCACCCATTCACTAGCAAATGAGCAGTTCTTC. The full variable domain, with the rest looked up from reference TRBV11-2 and TRBJ2-1, is EAGVAQSPRYKIIEKRQSVAFWCNPISGHATLYWYQQILGQGPKLLIQFQNNGVVDDSQLPKDRFSAERLKGVDSTLKIQPAKLEDSAVYLCASTHSLANEQFFGPGTRLTVL.

This clonotype has only a few counts. V usage is TRBV4-3 and J usage is TRBJ1-2; D is perhaps TRBD1 (5 bases). This CDR3 spans 17 amino acids. V lost 1 base to trimming and J lost 0 bases, with 15 bases between them. Germline CDR1 LGHNA, CDR2 YSLEER. The CDR3 protein is CASSQGGSGITNYGYTF. CDR3 nucleotide sequence: TGCGCCAGCAGCCAAGGCGGCTCAGGGATTACTAACTATGGCTACACCTTC.

This clonotype occurred a few times. The genes are TRBV6-2 or TRBV6-3 and TRBJ2-1; TRBD1 matches 9 bases. With the DNA end fitting TRBJ2-7 better, the J assignment may be wrong. Germline-derived CDR1 and CDR2 are MNHEY and SVGEGT. This CDR3 region has 16 residues. The CDR3 loop is CASSRATGGNGYEQYF. Here the CDR3 DNA reads TGTGCCAGCAGTCGAGCGACAGGGGGAAATGGCTACGAGCAGTACTTC.

The V call is TRBV9, the J call TRBJ2-3; 8 nucleotides align to TRBD2. This CDR3 has 20 residues. With 4 bases clipped from V and 1 base from J, the junction kept 20 bases outside the gene matches. Germline V gene data show CDR1 as SGDLS and CDR2 as YYNGEE. The CDR3 bases are TGTGCCAGCAGCTTATACCCAGCGGGGGAGGGCCTCGGTGGCACAGATACGCAGTATTTT. This translates into CASSLYPAGEGLGGTDTQYF.

This clonotype was found a few times. The chain joins TRBV6-2 or TRBV6-3 to TRBJ2-1; 8 positions match TRBD2. CDR3 length: 13 amino acids. The germline V gene encodes CDR1 MNHEY and CDR2 SVGEGT. The junction had 8 bases not matched to a gene; V was cut back by 7 bases and J by 9 bases. CDR3 DNA: TGTGCCAGCACAGGAGCGGGAGTTGGTGAGCAGTTCTTC. Its protein is CASTGAGVGEQFF.

Ten or more counts support this clonotype. V and J are TRBV6-6 and TRBJ2-5; 12 bases map to TRBD2. The J segment lost 3 bases and the V segment lost 6 bases, leaving 8 bases of the junction unmatched. The length of the CDR3 is 16 residues. Germline V lookup: CDR1 MNHNY, CDR2 SVGAGI (reference sequence). The CDR3 region has the DNA TGTGCCAGCAGGACTCCTAGGACTAGCGGGAAAGAGACCCAGTACTTC. This translates into CASRTPRTSGKETQYF.

This clonotype was counted only a few times. V gene TRBV29-1 combines with J gene TRBJ2-2; D remains ambiguous. V lost 7 bases to trimming and J lost 7 bases, with 16 bases between them. The germline V gene has CDR1 SQVTM and CDR2 ANQGSEA. This CDR3 comprises 13 residues. In DNA, the CDR3 is TGCAGCGCTGGGCAAAACCCCGTCGGGGAGCTGTTTTTT. It yields the protein CSAGQNPVGELFF.

This clonotype was counted only a few times. V is TRBV4-3 and J is TRBJ2-7; 7 positions agree with TRBD1. The germline V gene has CDR1 LGHNA and CDR2 YSLEER. The J segment lost 6 bases and the V segment lost 1 base, leaving 6 bases of the junction unmatched. The CDR3 sequence is 14 residues long. Here the CDR3 reads CASSQAQGESEQYF. Written as DNA, the CDR3 is TGCGCCAGCAGCCAAGCCCAGGGGGAAAGCGAGCAGTACTTC.

A note on this clonotype: The final CDR3 position lacks the conserved phenylalanine or tryptophan, pointing to a likely read error. The V gene is TRBV30, the J gene TRBJ2-3; perhaps TRBD1 as D (6 bases). The CDR3 spans 13 residues. The germline gives CDR1 GTSNPN, CDR2 SVGIG (reference sequence). V was trimmed by 5 bases and J by 0 bases, leaving 9 bases between them. CDR3 residues: CAWGGKSTDTQYL. The DNA for the CDR3 is TGTGCCTGGGGGGGCAAGAGCACAGATACGCAGTATCTT.

This clonotype was detected a few times. V is TRBV5-1 and J is TRBJ2-1; perhaps TRBD2 as D (6 bases). The CDR3 is 15 amino acids. Trimming cost V 0 bases and J 2 bases, with 9 bases left between them. The germline V gene has CDR1 SGHRS and CDR2 YFSETQ. The CDR3 DNA sequence: TGCGCCAGCAGCTTGGGTCCGGGGGCCTACAATGAGCAGTTCTTC. Translating it yields CASSLGPGAYNEQFF.

This clonotype was detected only a few times. J is TRBJ1-2 and V is TRBV7-9; D is unresolved. V was trimmed by 3 bases and J by 6 bases, leaving 11 bases between them. The CDR3 is made up of 13 amino acids. Germline V gene lookup returns CDR1 SEHNR and CDR2 FQNEAQ (reference sequence). DNA for the CDR3: TGTGCCAGCAGCTTTGGACGGTACGATGGCTACACCTTC. This gives the protein CASSFGRYDGYTF.

The rearrangement uses TRBV7-2 and TRBJ2-5; 7 nucleotides match TRBD2. The J call may be wrong; the DNA end is better matched by TRBJ2-1. The CDR3 runs to 14 residues. In germline, CDR1 is SGHTA, CDR2 FQGNSA. CDR3 coding DNA: TGTGCCAGCAGCTTATCTCCGGGACTAAATGAGCAGTTCTTC. As protein: CASSLSPGLNEQFF.

In its sample, this clonotype was seen a few times. The chain is built from TRBV7-2 and TRBJ2-5; 11 bases fit TRBD2. TRBJ2-7 explains the end of the DNA better; the J call may be wrong. The CDR3 is 15 amino acids. CDR1 is SGHTA and CDR2 is FQGNSA in the germline V gene. In DNA form, the CDR3 reads TGTGCCAGCAGCTCACGGACTAGCGGGCCGTACGAGCAGTACTTC. Its translation is CASSSRTSGPYEQYF.

V and J are TRBV28 and TRBJ1-1; D is unresolved. CDR1 MDHEN and CDR2 SYDVKM come from the germline V gene. CDR3 length: 14 amino acids. V was clipped by 5 bases and J by 4 bases, with 14 bases between them. The CDR3 bases are TGTGCCAGCAGTACCGGGCAGCCCTCCACTGAAGCTTTCTTT. Translating gives CASSTGQPSTEAFF. Full variable domain (missing parts from reference TRBV28 and TRBJ1-1): DVKVTQSSRYLVKRTGEKVFLECVQDMDHENMFWYRQDPGLGLRLIYFSYDVKMKEKGDIPEGYSVSREKKERFSLILESASTNQTSMYLCASSTGQPSTEAFFGQGTRLTVV.